The 30 T cell receptor beta chains presented below share a single source sample, sequenced in a study of T cells in Graves' hyperthyroidism and ophthalmopathy. TCR beta CDR3 regions were amplified from RNA transcripts. The HTBI primer set drove a first-round RT-PCR of the TCR CDR3. TCRdb ran MiXCR on the multiplex PCR reads and lists one entry per CDR3 protein. The data show fewer than 500,000 distinct CDR3 sequences, roughly 13% seen once. The source material was blood. The receptors come from a man aged 25-40 years with Graves' hyperthyroidism that later progressed to Graves' ophthalmopathy.

As to this clonotype: At one end, the junction sequence differs from germline, possibly due to a read error. This sequence joins TRBV28 and TRBJ2-5, with D perhaps TRBD2 (5 bases). CDR1 and CDR2 from the germline V gene are MDHEN and SYDVKM. The CDR3 is 12 residues long. CDR3 sequence (DNA): TGTGTCAGCAGTAGCGTAGGAGAGACCCAGTACTTC. Protein sequence: CVSSSVGETQYF.

This clonotype was seen at least ten times. The chain is built from TRBV18 and TRBJ2-5; unclear D gene. V gave up 3 bases and J gave up 0 bases, with 8 bases separating them. CDR1 KGHSH and CDR2 LQKENI come from the germline V gene. This CDR3 comprises 14 residues. CDR3 in DNA: TGTGCCAGCTCACCGACTTCCCACCAAGAGACCCAGTACTTC. Its translation is CASSPTSHQETQYF.

This clonotype showed up many times. This chain uses TRBV7-2 with TRBJ2-4; maybe TRBD1 (6 bases). The V gene lost 7 bases and the J gene lost 5 bases, with 12 bases spanning the gap. This CDR3 spans 13 amino acids. Germline-derived CDR1 and CDR2 are SGHTA and FQGNSA. The CDR3 nucleotides read TGTGCCAGCACCCCGCAGGGGCAAAACATTCAGTACTTC. Translating it yields CASTPQGQNIQYF.

This clonotype was seen only once. CDR3 amino acids: CASGPLFYEELFF. The CDR3 DNA sequence: TGTGCCAGCGGCCCCCTATTTTACGAGGAGCTGTTTTTT. J is TRBJ2-2 and V is TRBV2, with D hard to call. The CDR3 loop spans 13 amino acids. Trimming removed 8 bases from V and 10 bases from J, with 17 bases in between. CDR1 and CDR2 (germline): SNHLY, FYNNEI.

This clonotype occurred a few times. The chain employs TRBV6-1 and TRBJ1-4; D is unclear. Germline V lookup: CDR1 MNHNS, CDR2 SASEGT. V was cut by 6 bases and J by 1 base, with 3 bases left in between. This CDR3 is built from 12 residues. The CDR3: CASRKTNEKLFF. The DNA for the CDR3 is TGTGCCAGCAGGAAAACTAATGAAAAACTGTTTTTT.

A remark on this clonotype: Just one base apart from a much larger clone, this may be a read error. This chain links TRBV6-1 with TRBJ1-1, with 7 bases identical to TRBD1. Germline assignment: CDR1 MNHNS and CDR2 SASEGT. The CDR3 totals 13 residues. CDR3 amino acids: CASRPQGGTETFF. CDR3 nucleotide sequence: TGTGCCAGCAGGCCCCAGGGGGGCACTGAAACTTTCTTT.

This clonotype was observed many times. The rearrangement uses TRBV29-1 and TRBJ1-1; TRBD1 agrees at 7 bases. J was trimmed by 7 bases and V by 6 bases; bases with no gene match: 8. This CDR3 has 12 amino acids. Germline V gene lookup returns CDR1 SQVTM and CDR2 ANQGSEA. The CDR3 DNA sequence: TGCAGCGTGGCATCCCGGGACAGTGAAGCTTTCTTT. It is translated as CSVASRDSEAFF.

This clonotype came up a few times. The chain combines TRBV7-9 with TRBJ2-7; 9 bases align to TRBD1. V was clipped by 4 bases and J by 9 bases; unmatched bases: 4. CDR1 and CDR2 from the germline V gene are SEHNR and FQNEAQ (reference sequence). This CDR3 region has 12 residues. The chain's CDR3 is CASSSGQGWQYF. In DNA, the CDR3 is TGTGCCAGCAGCTCCGGACAGGGGTGGCAGTACTTC.

The table lists this clonotype with many counts. This sequence joins TRBV7-9 and TRBJ1-1; unclear D gene. V was shortened by 4 bases and J by 4 bases, with 10 bases between the two germline ends. Germline-derived CDR1 and CDR2 are SEHNR and FQNEAQ (reference sequence). The CDR3 totals 13 residues. CDR3 protein: CASSSREGTEAFF. CDR3 DNA: TGTGCCAGCAGCTCAAGGGAAGGCACTGAAGCTTTCTTT.

This clonotype was seen repeatedly, ten times or more. The chain links TRBV20-1 to TRBJ1-5, with 9 nucleotides matching TRBD1. V lost 3 bases, J lost 4 bases, and 7 bases stayed unmatched. CDR3 size: 15 residues. Germline CDR1 DFQATT, CDR2 SNEGSKA (reference sequence). CDR3 nucleotides: TGCAGTGCTAGGGGAGGGACAGGGATGAATCAGCCCCAGCATTTT. It is translated as CSARGGTGMNQPQHF.

Many counts were recorded for this clonotype. The chain has TRBV11-3 and TRBJ2-1; D uncertain. The CDR3 length is 13 residues. The germline CDR1 and CDR2 sequences are SGHNT and YENEEA. The germline V and J ends were trimmed by 2 bases and 8 bases, with 10 bases remaining between them. The CDR3 is CASSLTTADEQFF. The CDR3 coding sequence is TGTGCCAGCAGCTTAACCACTGCGGATGAGCAGTTCTTC.

This clonotype was seen repeatedly, ten times or more. The chain has TRBV5-5 and TRBJ2-3; 7 bases align to TRBD2. Per the germline V gene, CDR1 is SGHKS and CDR2 is YYEKEE (reference sequence). V shed 4 bases, J shed 3 bases, and the junction held 11 bases outside the gene matches. This CDR3 is 16 amino acids long. CDR3 protein: CASSPPWASGTDTQYF. In DNA, the CDR3 is TGTGCCAGCAGCCCGCCCTGGGCTAGCGGAACAGATACGCAGTATTTT.

This clonotype was detected a few times. V is TRBV3-1 and J is TRBJ2-4; D possibly matches TRBD1 or TRBD2 (6 bases each). Germline loops: CDR1 LGHDT, CDR2 YNNKEL (reference sequence). CDR3 size: 15 residues. The V gene lost 0 bases and the J gene lost 9 bases, with 15 bases spanning the gap. The CDR3 bases are TGTGCCAGCAGCCAAGATCTCGGCAGGGGAGGCATTCAGTACTTC. It translates to CASSQDLGRGGIQYF. The full variable domain, rest sourced from reference TRBV3-1 and TRBJ2-4, is DTAVSQTPKYLVTQMGNDKSIKCEQNLGHDTMYWYKQDSKKFLKIMFSYNNKELIINETVPNRFSPKSPDKAHLNLHINSLELGDSAVYFCASSQDLGRGGIQYFGAGTRLSVL.

There are many counts of this clonotype. J is TRBJ2-2 and V is TRBV27; 10 bases align to TRBD2. CDR1 is MNHEY, CDR2 SMNVEV, per germline (reference sequence). The CDR3 consists of 16 residues. V was clipped by 4 bases and J by 0 bases; unmatched bases: 2. CDR3: CASSWSGGANTGELFF. The CDR3 nucleotides read TGTGCCAGCAGTTGGAGCGGGGGGGCGAACACCGGGGAGCTGTTTTTT.

This clonotype was seen ten or more times. V and J are TRBV5-1 and TRBJ2-2; tentative D call: TRBD2 (5 bases). Germline CDR1 is SGHRS and CDR2 is YFSETQ. The CDR3 consists of 16 residues. Trimming pared 4 bases from V and 0 bases from J, leaving 13 bases between. CDR3 DNA: TGCGCCAGCAGCCCTGCCCTACTAGCGAACACCGGGGAGCTGTTTTTT. Translating it yields CASSPALLANTGELFF. Full variable domain (outside the CDR3, taken from reference TRBV5-1 and TRBJ2-2): KAGVTQTPRYLIKTRGQQVTLSCSPISGHRSVSWYQQTPGQGLQFLFEYFSETQRNKGNFPGRFSGRQFSNSRSEMNVSTLELGDSALYLCASSPALLANTGELFFGEGSRLTVL.

Notes on this clonotype: A read error may explain this, as a much larger clone is one base away. The rearrangement links TRBV12-3 or TRBV12-4 to TRBJ2-1; D is possibly TRBD2 (5 bases). CDR3 size: 17 residues. V was trimmed by 7 bases and J by 4 bases, leaving 23 bases between them. CDR3 residues: CASTLMGVRRGYNEQFF. The CDR3, as DNA: TGTGCCAGCACTCTGATGGGCGTACGCCGGGGTTACAATGAGCAGTTCTTC.

This clonotype was recorded many times. The J gene is TRBJ1-2, the V gene TRBV5-4, with TRBD1 as a possible D gene (6 bases). V lost 4 bases to trimming and J lost 10 bases, with 23 bases between them. CDR1 and CDR2 from the germline V gene are SGHNT and YYREEE (reference sequence). The CDR3 extends over 15 amino acids. The CDR3 bases are TGTGCCAGCAGCCCTATGACAGGTGCGACACAGTACTACACCTTC. Its translation is CASSPMTGATQYYTF.

This clonotype was counted many times. The chain joins TRBV27 to TRBJ1-5; TRBD1 might be the D (5 bases). This CDR3 has 16 amino acids. Germline V lookup: CDR1 MNHEY, CDR2 SMNVEV (reference sequence). V was clipped by 3 bases and J by 2 bases, with 14 bases between them. The CDR3 here is CASSFVGARGNQPQHF. CDR3 coding DNA: TGTGCCAGCAGTTTTGTCGGGGCGCGGGGCAATCAGCCCCAGCATTTT.

This clonotype was seen at least ten times. The chain uses TRBV12-3 or TRBV12-4 and TRBJ1-5, with a weak D call TRBD1 (6 bases). Deletions cut 6 bases from V and 1 base from J, with 10 bases between. The CDR3 is 14 amino acids. Here the CDR3 reads CASSLRGSNQPQHF. CDR3 sequence (DNA): TGTGCCAGCAGCCTCAGGGGAAGCAATCAGCCCCAGCATTTT.

This clonotype was counted ten times or more. The chain combines TRBV5-1 with TRBJ2-7; D is ambiguous. The CDR3 covers 13 residues. V was pared by 2 bases and J by 7 bases, with 13 bases between. Per the germline V gene, CDR1 is SGHRS and CDR2 is YFSETQ. The CDR3, as DNA: TGCGCCAGCAGCTTAAGGGAAGGTCGGGAGCAGTACTTC. Translated, it gives CASSLREGREQYF. Full variable domain (remainder filled in from reference TRBV5-1 and TRBJ2-7): KAGVTQTPRYLIKTRGQQVTLSCSPISGHRSVSWYQQTPGQGLQFLFEYFSETQRNKGNFPGRFSGRQFSNSRSEMNVSTLELGDSALYLCASSLREGREQYFGPGTRLTVT.

This clonotype was observed at least ten times. The gene calls are TRBV15 and TRBJ2-7; D might be TRBD1 or TRBD2, each matching 5 bases. The V end was cut by 1 base, the J end by 2 bases, with 15 bases between. This CDR3 region has 16 residues. The germline gives CDR1 LNHNV, CDR2 YYDKDF (reference sequence). The CDR3 spells CATSRGYGTDAYEQYF. CDR3 nucleotides: TGTGCCACCAGCAGAGGTTACGGGACGGATGCCTACGAGCAGTACTTC.

This clonotype appeared a few times. This chain joins TRBV6-1 and TRBJ1-2; 9 bases line up with TRBD1. This CDR3 spans 13 amino acids. V shed 4 bases and J 8 bases; nucleotides not matched to a gene: 5. CDR1 is MNHNS and CDR2 is SASEGT in the germline V gene. The chain's CDR3 is CASSGDRAKGYTF. In DNA form, the CDR3 reads TGTGCCAGCAGTGGGGACAGGGCCAAGGGCTACACCTTC.

This chain uses TRBV6-1 with TRBJ2-2, with a weak D call TRBD2 (6 bases). Trimming shortened V by 6 bases and J by 3 bases, and 17 bases separated the two germline ends. The CDR3 totals 16 residues. Germline CDR1 is MNHNS and CDR2 is SASEGT. CDR3 coding DNA: TGTGCCAGCAGCTCGAGGAGGGGTTGGGACACCGGGGAGCTGTTTTTT. Amino acid sequence: CASSSRRGWDTGELFF.

At least ten counts were recorded for this clonotype. DNA for the CDR3: TGTGCCAGCAGCCAGGGGCAGACCTATAATTCACCCCTCCACTTT. Its translation: CASSQGQTYNSPLHF. This chain uses TRBV2 with TRBJ1-6, with D perhaps matching TRBD1 (6 bases). Germline CDR1 and CDR2: SNHLY and FYNNEI. The CDR3 is 15 residues long. The V end was cut by 6 bases, the J end by 2 bases, with 11 bases between.

The chain joins TRBV6-5 to TRBJ1-4; D not resolved. The CDR3 consists of 15 residues. CDR1 is MNHEY, CDR2 SVGAGI, per germline. Trimming removed 0 bases at V and 3 bases at J, with 8 bases between. The chain's CDR3 is CASSYSEQPNEKLFF. The CDR3, as DNA: TGTGCCAGCAGTTACTCAGAACAGCCTAATGAAAAACTGTTTTTT.

The V gene is TRBV6-1, the J gene TRBJ2-7, with 11 bases lining up with TRBD1. The J segment lost 3 bases and the V segment lost 6 bases, leaving 1 base of the junction unmatched. Per the germline V gene, CDR1 is MNHNS and CDR2 is SASEGT. This CDR3 comprises 13 residues. CDR3 in amino acids: CASRGQGDYEQYF. CDR3 DNA sequence: TGTGCCAGCAGGGGACAGGGGGACTACGAGCAGTACTTC.

This clonotype was observed at least ten times. J is TRBJ1-1 and V is TRBV12-5, with unresolved D. The CDR3 totals 14 residues. V shed 5 bases and J shed 5 bases, with 15 bases lying between them. Germline CDR1 is LGHNT and CDR2 is FRNRAP. Written as DNA, the CDR3 is TGTGCTAGTGGTATGGCTTCTAGGAGTACTGAAGCTTTCTTT. It yields the protein CASGMASRSTEAFF.

The chain has TRBV7-9 and TRBJ1-4; no firm D call. CDR1 and CDR2 from the germline V gene are SEHNR and FQNEAQ (reference sequence). The V end was cut by 2 bases, the J end by 8 bases, with 15 bases between. This CDR3 is 15 amino acids long. This CDR3 reads CASSLSVTEHEKLFF. The CDR3 bases are TGTGCCAGCAGCTTATCGGTAACAGAACACGAAAAACTGTTTTTT.

A few counts support this clonotype. J is TRBJ2-7 and V is TRBV9, with a possible D match to TRBD2 (5 bases). The V gene lost 0 bases and the J gene lost 1 base, with 8 bases spanning the gap. The germline V gene encodes CDR1 SGDLS and CDR2 YYNGEE. The CDR3 runs 14 residues. CDR3 region: CASSVGAGSYEQYF. The CDR3 nucleotides read TGTGCCAGCAGCGTAGGTGCGGGTTCCTACGAGCAGTACTTC.

The sample holds a few counts of this clonotype. The chain employs TRBV6-1 and TRBJ1-2; 9 positions match TRBD1. Germline assignment: CDR1 MNHNS and CDR2 SASEGT. This CDR3 contains 13 residues. With V trimmed by 6 bases and J by 5 bases, 4 bases remained unmatched. The CDR3 is CASRLDRGYGYTF. For the CDR3, the DNA is TGTGCCAGCAGACTAGACAGGGGGTATGGCTACACCTTC.